Detailed here is one T cell receptor beta chain. Antigen: not known. The sample comes from a study of cytomegalovirus exposure and HLA in healthy donors. Broader study findings: Among TCR sequences, most were rare, though some public TCRs appeared in many donors. Cytomegalovirus status was reportedly diagnosed by the classifier with high specificity and sensitivity. Overall, approximately 180 TCR beta chains were annotated as cytomegalovirus-associated.

TCRdb's copy holds only in-frame clones and misses some; the assay was immunoSEQ multiplex PCR. The data contain roughly 180,000 clones, roughly 86% of them singletons. CDR1 and CDR2 from the germline V gene are SQVTM and ANQGSEA. The CDR3 runs 12 residues. Trimming cost V 5 bases and J 7 bases; bases outside gene matches: 1. The approximately 120-subject validation cohort, separate from the approximately 670-subject first cohort, included the donors. The TCR originated in a young man in good health and CMV-seropositive. The chain recombines TRBV29-1 with TRBJ1-4; 10 bases agree with TRBD1. The specimen sequenced was PBMCs. CDR3 loop: CSVWTGGEKLFF. CDR3 in DNA: TGCAGCGTTTGGACAGGGGGTGAAAAACTGTTTTTT.